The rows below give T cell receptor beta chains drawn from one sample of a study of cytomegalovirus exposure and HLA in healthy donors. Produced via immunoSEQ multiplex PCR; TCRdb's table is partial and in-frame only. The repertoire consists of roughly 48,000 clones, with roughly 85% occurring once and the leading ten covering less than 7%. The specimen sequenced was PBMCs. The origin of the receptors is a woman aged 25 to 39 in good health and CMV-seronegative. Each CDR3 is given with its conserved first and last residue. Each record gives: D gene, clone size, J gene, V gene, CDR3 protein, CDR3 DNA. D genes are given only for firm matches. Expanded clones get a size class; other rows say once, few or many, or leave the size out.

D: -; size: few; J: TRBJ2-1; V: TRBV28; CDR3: CASSFLESSYNEQFF; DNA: TGTGCCAGCAGTTTCTTAGAGAGCTCCTACAATGAGCAGTTCTTC
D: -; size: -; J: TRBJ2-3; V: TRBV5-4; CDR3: CASSLRGGSSSTDTQYF; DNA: TGTGCCAGCAGCCTGAGGGGGGGCTCTTCTAGCACAGATACGCAGTATTTT
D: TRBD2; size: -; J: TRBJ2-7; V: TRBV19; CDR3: CASSFLAGYSYEQYF; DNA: TGTGCCAGTAGCTTTCTAGCGGGGTACTCCTACGAGCAGTACTTC
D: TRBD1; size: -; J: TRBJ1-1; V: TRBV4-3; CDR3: CASSRAGTANTEAFF; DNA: TGCGCCAGCAGCCGGGCCGGGACAGCGAACACTGAAGCTTTCTTT
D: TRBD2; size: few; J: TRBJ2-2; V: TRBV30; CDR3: CAWRSGRALNTGELFF; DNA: TGTGCCTGGAGGAGCGGGAGGGCCCTCAACACCGGGGAGCTGTTTTTT
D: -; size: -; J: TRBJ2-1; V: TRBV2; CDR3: CASSEFWQIYNEQFF; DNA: TGTGCCAGCAGTGAATTTTGGCAGATCTACAATGAGCAGTTCTTC
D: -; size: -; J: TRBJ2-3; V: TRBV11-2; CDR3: CASSQGRYTDTQYF; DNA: TGTGCCAGCTCCCAGGGCAGGTACACAGATACGCAGTATTTT
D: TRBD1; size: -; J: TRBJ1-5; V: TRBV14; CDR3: CASSHLGTGPKHF; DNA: TGTGCCAGCAGCCACCTGGGGACAGGGCCAAAGCATTTT
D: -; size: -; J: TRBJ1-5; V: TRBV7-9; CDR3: CASSLASGHNQPQHF; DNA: TGTGCCAGCAGCTTAGCGTCGGGACACAATCAGCCCCAGCATTTT
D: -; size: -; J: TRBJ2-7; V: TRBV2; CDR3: CASTPFSSYEQYF; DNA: TGTGCCAGCACTCCGTTTAGCTCCTACGAGCAGTACTTC
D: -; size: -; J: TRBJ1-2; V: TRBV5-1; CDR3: CASSLENGNNYGYTF; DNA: TGCGCCAGCAGCTTGGAGAACGGTAATAACTATGGCTACACCTTC
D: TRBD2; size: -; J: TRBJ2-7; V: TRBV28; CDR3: CASSFPLAGGNYEQYF; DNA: TGTGCCAGCAGTTTCCCACTAGCGGGAGGTAACTACGAGCAGTACTTC
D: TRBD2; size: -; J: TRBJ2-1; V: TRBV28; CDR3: CASSQAGGPWNEQFF; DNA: TGTGCCAGCAGTCAAGCGGGAGGGCCGTGGAATGAGCAGTTCTTC
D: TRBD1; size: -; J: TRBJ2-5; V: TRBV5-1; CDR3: CASSSGTGKGETQYF; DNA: TGCGCCAGCAGTTCCGGGACAGGGAAAGGAGAGACCCAGTACTTC
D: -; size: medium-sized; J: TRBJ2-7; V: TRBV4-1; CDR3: CASSQADYPYYEQYF; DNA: TGCGCCAGCAGCCAAGCGGACTATCCCTACTACGAGCAGTACTTC
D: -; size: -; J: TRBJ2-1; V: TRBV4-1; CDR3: CASSQFTGSSYNEQFF; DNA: TGCGCCAGCAGCCAATTCACAGGGAGCTCCTACAATGAGCAGTTCTTC
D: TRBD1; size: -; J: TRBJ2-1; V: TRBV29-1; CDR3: CSVEDGQAWSYNEQFF; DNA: TGCAGCGTTGAAGATGGACAGGCGTGGTCCTACAATGAGCAGTTCTTC
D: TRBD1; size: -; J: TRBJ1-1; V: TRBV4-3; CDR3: CASSQDLGDRGYTEAFF; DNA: TGCGCCAGCAGCCAAGATCTCGGGGACAGGGGATATACTGAAGCTTTCTTT
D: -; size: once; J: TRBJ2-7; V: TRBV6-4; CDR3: CASSVGRGSYEQYF; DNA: TGTGCCAGCAGTGTGGGGAGAGGGTCCTACGAGCAGTACTTC
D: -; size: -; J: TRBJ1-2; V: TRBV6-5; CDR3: CASSYLPGSFGYTF; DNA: TGTGCCAGCAGTTACCTCCCGGGTTCTTTTGGCTACACCTTC
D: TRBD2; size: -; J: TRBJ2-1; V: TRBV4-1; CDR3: CASSRDYNNEQFF; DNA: TGCGCCAGCAGCCGGGACTACAACAATGAGCAGTTCTTC
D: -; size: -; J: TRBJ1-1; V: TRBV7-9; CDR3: CASRGGLGHTEAFF; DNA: TGTGCCAGCAGAGGAGGCTTAGGGCACACTGAAGCTTTCTTT
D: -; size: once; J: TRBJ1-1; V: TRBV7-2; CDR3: CASSLVINTEAFF; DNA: TGTGCCAGCAGCTTAGTAATAAACACTGAAGCTTTCTTT
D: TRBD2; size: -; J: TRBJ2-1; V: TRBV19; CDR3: CASSIDVTSGRAGEQFF; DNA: TGTGCCAGTAGTATAGATGTAACTAGCGGGAGGGCCGGGGAGCAGTTCTTC
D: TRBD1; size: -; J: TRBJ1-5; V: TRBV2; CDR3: CASSEAGQEYQPQHF; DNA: TGTGCCAGCAGTGAAGCGGGACAGGAGTATCAGCCCCAGCATTTT
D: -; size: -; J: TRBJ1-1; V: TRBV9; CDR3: CASRPGVGADAFF; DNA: TGTGCCAGCAGACCCGGGGTGGGGGCTGATGCTTTCTTT
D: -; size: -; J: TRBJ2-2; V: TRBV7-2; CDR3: CASSLAMTYTGELFF; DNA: TGTGCCAGCAGCTTAGCGATGACTTACACCGGGGAGCTGTTTTTT
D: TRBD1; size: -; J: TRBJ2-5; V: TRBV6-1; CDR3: CASSEGRAGGETQYF; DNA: TGTGCCAGCAGTGAAGGTCGGGCAGGGGGAGAGACCCAGTACTTC
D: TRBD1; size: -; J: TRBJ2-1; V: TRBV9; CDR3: CASSARQGGAREEQFF; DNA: TGTGCCAGCAGCGCCCGACAGGGTGGGGCTAGGGAAGAGCAGTTCTTC
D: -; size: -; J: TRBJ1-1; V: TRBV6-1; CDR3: CASQEGRVEAFF; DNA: TGTGCCAGCCAGGAGGGGCGGGTTGAAGCTTTCTTT
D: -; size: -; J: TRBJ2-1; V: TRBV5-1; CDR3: CASSWRESYNEQFF; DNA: TGCGCCAGCAGCTGGCGGGAATCCTACAATGAGCAGTTCTTC
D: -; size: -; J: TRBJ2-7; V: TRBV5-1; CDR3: CASSLGTANTYEQYF; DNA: TGCGCCAGCAGCTTGGGCACAGCTAATACCTACGAGCAGTACTTC
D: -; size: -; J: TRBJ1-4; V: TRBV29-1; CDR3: CSVSRGRREKLFF; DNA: TGCAGCGTTTCCCGAGGCCGGCGGGAAAAACTGTTTTTT
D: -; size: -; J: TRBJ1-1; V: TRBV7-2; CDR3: CASSFLGVEAFF; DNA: TGTGCCAGCAGCTTTTTGGGAGTTGAAGCTTTCTTT
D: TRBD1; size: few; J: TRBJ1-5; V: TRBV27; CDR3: CASSIGGQHQPQHF; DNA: TGTGCCAGCAGCATCGGGGGACAGCATCAGCCCCAGCATTTT
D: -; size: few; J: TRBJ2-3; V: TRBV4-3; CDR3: CASSGSSYESTDTQYF; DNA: TGCGCCAGCAGTGGTAGCAGCTATGAAAGCACAGATACGCAGTATTTT
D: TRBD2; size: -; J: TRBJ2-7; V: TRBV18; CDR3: CASSPPAGVDEQYF; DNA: TGTGCCAGCTCACCACCAGCGGGAGTGGACGAGCAGTACTTC
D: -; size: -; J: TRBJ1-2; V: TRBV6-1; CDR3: CASRTGGQNYGYTF; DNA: TGTGCCAGCAGGACGGGGGGCCAGAACTATGGCTACACCTTC
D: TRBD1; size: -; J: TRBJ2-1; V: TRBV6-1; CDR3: CATRIGQGAFF; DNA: TGTGCCACCAGAATAGGACAGGGCGCGTTCTTC
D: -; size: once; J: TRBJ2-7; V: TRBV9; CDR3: CASTRGGTGQYEQYF; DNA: TGTGCCAGCACCCGGGGGGGGACAGGGCAATACGAGCAGTACTTC
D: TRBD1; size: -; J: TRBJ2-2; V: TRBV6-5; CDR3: CASRERDRAGELFF; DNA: TGTGCCAGCAGGGAGCGGGACAGGGCCGGGGAGCTGTTTTTT
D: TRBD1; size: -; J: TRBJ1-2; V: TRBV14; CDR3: CASSQKTGAVHGYTF; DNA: TGTGCCAGCAGCCAAAAAACAGGGGCGGTGCATGGCTACACCTTC
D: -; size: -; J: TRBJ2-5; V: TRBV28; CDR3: CASSRSTGTQTQYF; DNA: TGTGCCAGCAGTAGATCAACAGGGACACAGACCCAGTACTTC
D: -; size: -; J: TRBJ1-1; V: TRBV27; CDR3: CASSPTGNTEAFF; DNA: TGTGCCAGCAGCCCGACAGGGAACACTGAAGCTTTCTTT
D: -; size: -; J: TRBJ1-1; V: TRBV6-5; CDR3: CASSTTGTTTEAFF; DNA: TGTGCCAGCAGTACCACCGGGACAACGACTGAAGCTTTCTTT
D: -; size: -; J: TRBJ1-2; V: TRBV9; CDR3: CASSALLGAENYGYTF; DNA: TGTGCCAGCAGCGCTCTCTTGGGGGCCGAAAACTATGGCTACACCTTC
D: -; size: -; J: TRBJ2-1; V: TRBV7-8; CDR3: CASPAAVSGEQFF; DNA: TGTGCCAGCCCAGCGGCCGTTTCGGGTGAGCAGTTCTTC
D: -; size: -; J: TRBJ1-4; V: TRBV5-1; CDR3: CASSLMGPEKLFF; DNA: TGCGCCAGCAGCCTGATGGGGCCAGAAAAACTGTTTTTT
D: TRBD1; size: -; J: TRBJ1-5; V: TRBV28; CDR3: CASSRNRGQPQHF; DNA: TGTGCCAGCAGCCGAAACAGGGGGCAGCCCCAGCATTTT
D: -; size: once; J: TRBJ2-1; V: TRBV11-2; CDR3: CASSLDGRAWQFF; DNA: TGTGCCAGCAGCTTAGACGGCAGGGCTTGGCAGTTCTTC
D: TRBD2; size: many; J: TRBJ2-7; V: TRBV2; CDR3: CASEMGTSGPLSYEQYF; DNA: TGTGCCAGCGAAATGGGGACTAGCGGGCCTCTATCCTACGAGCAGTACTTC